This entry is about one TCR beta chain. What it binds is unknown. Profiled with immunoSEQ multiplex PCR; TCRdb holds only in-frame clones, not every one. This sample has 190,000 or so clones, with approximately 89% found just once. Pooling covered second doses at about 4 or about 12 weeks. The sample comes from a study of T cell responses to AZD1222 COVID-19 vaccine. General study points: AZD1222 recipients seropositive at baseline numbered only six or seven. Regions 160-218 and 743-854 dominated among vaccine-associated CD4 TCRs spanning spike.

Trimming shortened V by 0 bases and J by 3 bases, and 3 bases separated the two germline ends. CDR1 and CDR2 from the germline V gene are ENHRY and SYGVKD. CDR3 length: 13 residues. The input for sequencing was peripheral blood, taken 28 days after the second AZD1222 dose. The chain links TRBV10-3 to TRBJ1-5, with D uncertain. The TCR comes from an adult who received the AZD1222 COVID-19 vaccine. The CDR3 loop reads CAISESNNQPQHF. The CDR3 DNA reads as TGTGCCATCAGTGAGTCGAACAATCAGCCCCAGCATTTT.